Presented here are 19 T cell receptor beta chains from one specimen sequenced in a study of blood T cells in healthy people across ages. Primers used in a second PCR of about 7 to 12 cycles were a sample-barcoded 5' primer and a J-beta primer mix. Each CDR3 protein is one row after TCRdb ran MiXCR on the 5' RACE reads. The repertoire holds 890,000 or so distinct CDR3 sequences, about 59% seen once, with around a quarter in the top ten. Sequencing was done on a sample of blood. Every receptor here comes from a man aged 25 to 45 in good health.

The J gene is TRBJ2-4, the V gene TRBV7-9; 7 nucleotides agree with TRBD2. The J call is doubtful: the DNA matches TRBJ2-7 better. Germline V gene sequence: CDR1 SEHNR, CDR2 FQNEAQ (reference sequence). CDR3 length: 15 amino acids. The CDR3 DNA reads as TGTGCCAGCCTTCCCGGCGAGCGGGGCCCTTACGAGCAGTACTTC. Protein product: CASLPGERGPYEQYF.

The genes are TRBV27 and TRBJ2-5; D is perhaps TRBD2 (6 bases). Germline CDR1 reads MNHEY; CDR2 reads SMNVEV (reference sequence). V dropped 1 base and J dropped 4 bases, with 10 bases sitting between them. CDR3 length: 14 amino acids. CDR3 sequence reads: CASSLFGGRETQYF. CDR3 in DNA: TGTGCCAGCAGTTTATTCGGAGGGCGAGAGACCCAGTACTTC.

The gene calls are TRBV14 and TRBJ2-4, with TRBD2 matching over 8 bases. The DNA end lines up better with TRBJ2-7; the J call may be wrong. The CDR3 consists of 14 residues. Looked up from germline, CDR1 is SGHDN and CDR2 is FVKESK. DNA for the CDR3: TGTGCCAGCAGCCGAAATAGCGGGACCTACGAGCAGTACTTC. Encoded protein: CASSRNSGTYEQYF.

The chain recombines TRBV30 with TRBJ2-4, with D unresolved. The J call may be mistaken, given a closer DNA end match to TRBJ2-5. Per germline, CDR1 GTSNPN and CDR2 SVGIG (reference sequence). This CDR3 is built from 14 residues. The CDR3 reads CAWSVLISPETQYF. The CDR3 DNA reads as TGTGCCTGGAGTGTACTTATCAGTCCAGAGACCCAGTACTTC.

The chain recombines TRBV27 with TRBJ2-7; D remains unclear. TRBJ2-1 explains the end of the DNA better; the J call may be wrong. Germline V gene sequence: CDR1 MNHEY, CDR2 SMNVEV (reference sequence). The CDR3 totals 13 residues. Here the CDR3 reads CASSLSPRNEQFF. In DNA, the CDR3 is TGTGCCAGCAGTTTATCGCCCCGGAATGAGCAGTTCTTC.

In this sample, this clonotype turned up a few times. V usage is TRBV28 and J usage is TRBJ2-7; TRBD2 is a possible D gene (5 bases). Germline assignment: CDR1 MDHEN and CDR2 SYDVKM. Deletions cut 8 bases from V and 2 bases from J, with 13 bases between. The CDR3 covers 13 residues. CDR3 amino acids: CASQPGLTYEQYF. The CDR3, as DNA: TGTGCCAGCCAACCGGGGTTAACCTACGAGCAGTACTTC.

This clonotype was picked up a small number of times. This chain connects TRBV6-1 to TRBJ2-4, with D perhaps matching TRBD1 (6 bases). Germline CDR1 is MNHNS and CDR2 is SASEGT. This CDR3 is 13 amino acids long. Trimming cost V 7 bases and J 5 bases, with 12 bases left between them. CDR3 bases: TGTGCCAGCACCTTGGACAGCCAAAACATTCAGTACTTC. This sequence encodes CASTLDSQNIQYF.

This clonotype was seen only a few times. V usage is TRBV5-1 and J usage is TRBJ2-5; D perhaps matches TRBD1 (6 bases). The CDR3 is 15 amino acids. The V gene lost 3 bases and the J gene lost 3 bases, with 15 bases spanning the gap. Germline CDR1 SGHRS, CDR2 YFSETQ. DNA for the CDR3: TGCGCCAGCAGCTCACAGGGAATGAGAGAAGAGACCCAGTACTTC. Translation gives CASSSQGMREETQYF. Combining the CDR3 with reference TRBV5-1 and TRBJ2-5 gives the whole variable domain KAGVTQTPRYLIKTRGQQVTLSCSPISGHRSVSWYQQTPGQGLQFLFEYFSETQRNKGNFPGRFSGRQFSNSRSEMNVSTLELGDSALYLCASSSQGMREETQYFGPGTRLLVL.

A single count supports this clonotype. This chain uses TRBV29-1 with TRBJ2-3; no reliable D call. V was trimmed by 7 bases and J by 1 base, leaving 9 bases between them. Per germline, CDR1 SQVTM and CDR2 ANQGSEA. The CDR3 contains 12 residues. The CDR3 coding sequence is TGCAGCGCCGAAACAGGCACAGATACGCAGTATTTT. Amino acid sequence: CSAETGTDTQYF.

The chain recombines TRBV7-8 with TRBJ2-1; TRBD1 is a possible D gene (6 bases). The J call is uncertain, as TRBJ2-7 better fits the DNA end. CDR1 is SGHVS and CDR2 is FQNEAQ in the germline V gene. This CDR3 has 15 amino acids. The CDR3 here is CASSLVQGLYGEQYF. The DNA of the CDR3 is TGTGCCAGCAGCTTAGTGCAGGGGCTTTACGGGGAGCAGTACTTC.

The CDR3 reads CASSLSGRSSNQPQHF. Here the CDR3 DNA reads TGTGCCAGCAGTTTATCTGGGCGGAGTAGCAATCAGCCCCAGCATTTT. The chain carries TRBV27 and TRBJ1-5; no reliable D call. The CDR3 consists of 16 residues. V was trimmed by 0 bases and J by 0 bases, leaving 9 bases between them. CDR1 is MNHEY and CDR2 is SMNVEV in the germline V gene (reference sequence).

The rearrangement links TRBV27 to TRBJ2-7, with 7 bases matching TRBD1. Germline V gene data show CDR1 as MNHEY and CDR2 as SMNVEV (reference sequence). Trimming removed 5 bases from V and 3 bases from J; junction bases left unmatched: 16. The CDR3 has 17 residues. The chain's CDR3 is CASSAGTVERVFYEQYF. The CDR3 bases are TGTGCCAGCAGTGCCGGGACAGTAGAAAGAGTCTTCTACGAGCAGTACTTC.

The chain uses TRBV5-1 and TRBJ1-5, with unresolved D. The CDR3 covers 15 residues. Trimming cost V 0 bases and J 0 bases, with 7 bases left between them. Germline V gene data show CDR1 as SGHRS and CDR2 as YFSETQ. This CDR3 is CASSLDSDSNQPQHF. The DNA for the CDR3 is TGCGCCAGCAGCTTGGACAGCGATAGCAATCAGCCCCAGCATTTT.

The chain employs TRBV7-9 and TRBJ2-2; TRBD2 agrees at 8 bases. This CDR3 spans 19 amino acids. Unmatched junction bases numbered 20, after V lost 5 bases and J lost 6 bases. The germline CDR1 and CDR2 sequences are SEHNR and FQNEAQ (reference sequence). DNA of the CDR3: TGTGCCAGCAGCCCCCTGCGTCCCGGGGGGGTGTTTGTCGCCGGGGAGCTGTTTTTT. Translating it yields CASSPLRPGGVFVAGELFF. Looking up the rest from reference TRBV7-9 and TRBJ2-2 gives the full variable domain: DTGVSQNPRHKITKRGQNVTFRCDPISEHNRLYWYRQTLGQGPEFLTYFQNEAQLEKSRLLSDRFSAERPKGSFSTLEIQRTEQGDSAMYLCASSPLRPGGVFVAGELFFGEGSRLTVL.

The chain recombines TRBV27 with TRBJ2-5; the match to TRBD1 covers 7 bases. Germline-derived CDR1 and CDR2 are MNHEY and SMNVEV (reference sequence). This CDR3 is built from 19 residues. J gave up 5 bases and V 0 bases, and 18 bases lay outside the gene matches. In DNA, the CDR3 is TGTGCCAGCAGTTTATCGGCCGTTGGGACAGTGGGGGCAGAGGAGACCCAGTACTTC. Translated, it gives CASSLSAVGTVGAEETQYF.

This clonotype was found a few times. This chain connects TRBV6-2 or TRBV6-3 to TRBJ2-3; perhaps TRBD2 as D (6 bases). V dropped 7 bases and J dropped 3 bases, with 17 bases sitting between them. The germline V gene has CDR1 MNHEY and CDR2 SVGEGT. The CDR3 runs to 15 residues. The CDR3 nucleotides read TGTGCCAGCACCGGCTGGCGGGGTTTAACAGATACGCAGTATTTT. Amino acids: CASTGWRGLTDTQYF.

V usage is TRBV6-2 or TRBV6-3 and J usage is TRBJ2-7; D is unclear. CDR3 length equals 14 residues. V was cut by 6 bases and J by 7 bases, with 19 bases left in between. The germline V gene has CDR1 MNHEY and CDR2 SVGEGT. CDR3 loop: CASRMSFPRGEQYF. DNA for the CDR3: TGTGCCAGCAGAATGAGCTTCCCCCGAGGAGAGCAGTACTTC.

This chain uses TRBV9 with TRBJ1-2; D is uncertain. Looked up from germline, CDR1 is SGDLS and CDR2 is YYNGEE. CDR3 size: 15 residues. V lost 0 bases and J 6 bases, leaving 15 bases between the germline ends. The CDR3 reads CASSVETTGVDGYTF. CDR3 nucleotide sequence: TGTGCCAGCAGCGTAGAGACAACTGGGGTGGATGGCTACACCTTC.

The chain recombines TRBV4-3 with TRBJ2-1; 9 positions agree with TRBD2. The CDR3 length is 16 residues. After removal of 2 bases from V and 5 bases from J, the junction contained 7 bases not matched to a gene. The germline V gene has CDR1 LGHNA and CDR2 YSLEER. CDR3 loop: CASSQKLRGGNNEQFF. The CDR3 DNA sequence: TGCGCCAGCAGCCAAAAATTGCGGGGGGGTAACAATGAGCAGTTCTTC.